This T cell receptor beta chain is from a study of T-cell memory formation after mild COVID-19. V shed 2 bases and J shed 4 bases, with 9 bases lying between them. The CDR3 is 14 amino acids. CDR1 and CDR2 (germline): LGHNA, YNFKEQ. TCRdb used MiXCR to reprocess the 5' RACE reads, holding one entry per CDR3 protein. The sample has 110,000 to 150,000 distinct CDR3 sequences, 20% to 25% seen once. This clonotype came up a few times. This TCR came from an adult woman who had mild COVID-19 (a few samples of this study predate the infection). Cell type and time point are not known. The chain employs TRBV4-2 and TRBJ2-1, with no clear D. Input material: PBMCs or a T cell subset sorted from them (not recorded which). CDR3 amino acids: CASSQNPNYNEQFF. The CDR3 DNA follows: TGTGCCAGCAGCCAAAATCCTAATTACAATGAGCAGTTCTTC.